This entry concerns a single T cell receptor (beta chain). Its antigen is not identified. The V gene's germline CDR1 is SGHVS and CDR2 FNYEAQ. V was shortened by 4 bases and J by 0 bases, with 6 bases between the two germline ends. CDR3 size: 13 residues. The data originate from a study of cytomegalovirus exposure and HLA in healthy donors. Study-level results: There were some public TCRs occurring in many donors, but most TCR sequences were rare. The presence/absence work took it that sequencing depth was about the same across donors.

Amplification used 60 Vbeta primers and 13 Jbeta primers. Sequencing used immunoSEQ multiplex PCR; TCRdb keeps in-frame clones, though not all of them. The table has 90,000 to 150,000 clones, roughly 80% seen once; the top ten hold 2% to 3%. This sequence originates from a female donor in good health and CMV-seronegative. Sequencing was performed on PBMCs. This rearrangement joins TRBV7-6 to TRBJ1-1; D is uncertain. This chain's CDR3 is CASSSSLNTEAFF. The CDR3 bases are TGTGCCAGCAGCTCTTCCCTGAACACTGAAGCTTTCTTT.